What follows is one TCR beta chain and its context. Its binding antigen is unknown. The junction differs from germline at one of its ends, possibly a read error. Enrolling through a virtual design, the prospective study's participants ranged in age from roughly 18 to 90 years and lived across 20 to 25 United States geographic areas. To assign participants to cohorts, the prospective study relied on clinical history that participants themselves reported in a screening survey and a study questionnaire. For ImmuneRACE Cohort 3, a participant was defined as recovered based on two consecutive negative NP/OP PCR tests, clearance by a healthcare professional, or resolution of symptoms. In the prospective study, mobile phlebotomists collected whole blood, serum and a nasopharyngeal or oropharyngeal swab from each participant. Prospective study participants could optionally give additional blood draws and questionnaires over an approximately 2-month period. Prospective study blood samples were shipped either frozen or at room temperature before DNA extraction.

This sample stems from a study of blood T cell repertoires in COVID-19 (dated by TCRdb to about 2020). Some background on the complete study: The collaborator samples originated in the United States, Italy and Spain and spanned the acute and convalescent phases of COVID-19. The material from the prospective study consisted of cDNA or gDNA derived from T cells, B-cell-depleted T cells, or PBMCs. Deeply sampled blood TCRbeta repertoires from subjects exposed to, actively infected with, or recovered from COVID-19 were included in the dataset. The repertoires were made available in a free public database intended to serve as a resource for research on the immune response to SARS-CoV-2. The samples were drawn from the first 160 participants of the ongoing ImmuneRACE study and from over 950 subjects provided by 6 global collaborators. The sample metadata nearly always contained a de-identified subject ID, COVID-19 status, age in years and sex. Where HLA class I and class II types were available, the types were taken from metadata supplied by the sample provider, not from assay-based typing.

The germline V gene encodes CDR1 SGHTA and CDR2 FQGTGA. Spanning cysteine to phenylalanine, the CDR3 consists of 15 amino acids. The entry retains the CDR3 DNA only, 45 bases that are in frame from base 1. On the study overall, not on this receptor specifically: The quantity of clinical and demographic metadata differed by source and by participant and was supplied without curation.

The immunoSEQ Assay, a bias-controlled multiplex PCR, was used to amplify TCRbeta CDR3 regions from genomic DNA. In the paper's pipeline: The number of nucleated cells in each sample was estimated by amplification of reference gene primers within the assay. To quantify the absolute abundance of each unique TCRbeta CDR3 rearrangement, sequence reads were collapsed and filtered. Productive Simpson clonality was computed per sample as the square root of Simpson's diversity index over productive rearrangements. The table was pulled from immuneACCESS by TCRdb, which kept in-frame rearrangements only. Such tables lose some clones; where checked, under half of the loss comes from unresolved V genes, and the rest has no known cause. The V and J calls and clone size were taken over from that table, and D and trimming were inferred from the DNA. The sample table contains 150,000 to 200,000 clones; only one count was recorded for around 84% of them. The top ten clonotypes cover around 6% of the sample.

This receptor was taken from a man aged 40-49 years who had recovered from COVID-19. This receptor chain uses TRBV7-3 and TRBJ2-2; 10 bases in the junction line up with TRBD2. The sample was PBMCs or T cells enriched from blood (not recorded which). The DNA sequence reads TGTGCCAGCAGTTTAACTAGCGGGGTAACCGGGGAGCTGTTTTTT. Its amino acids are CASSLTSGVTGELFF.